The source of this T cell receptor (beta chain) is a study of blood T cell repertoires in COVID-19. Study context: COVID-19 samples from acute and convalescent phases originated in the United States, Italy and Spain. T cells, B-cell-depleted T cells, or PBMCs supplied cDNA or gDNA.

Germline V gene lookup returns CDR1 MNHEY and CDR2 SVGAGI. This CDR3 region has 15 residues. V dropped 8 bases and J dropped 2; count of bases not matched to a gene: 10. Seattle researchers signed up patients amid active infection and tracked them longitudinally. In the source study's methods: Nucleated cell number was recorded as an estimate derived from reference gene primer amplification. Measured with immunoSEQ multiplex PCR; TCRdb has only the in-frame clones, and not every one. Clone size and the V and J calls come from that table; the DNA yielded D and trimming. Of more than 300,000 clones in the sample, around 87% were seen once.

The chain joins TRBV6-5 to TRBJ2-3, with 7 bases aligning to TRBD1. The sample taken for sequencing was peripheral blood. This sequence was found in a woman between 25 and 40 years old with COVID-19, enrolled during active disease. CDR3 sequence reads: CASLTGDPNTDTQYF. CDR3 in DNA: TGTGCCAGCCTCACAGGGGATCCCAACACAGATACGCAGTATTTT.